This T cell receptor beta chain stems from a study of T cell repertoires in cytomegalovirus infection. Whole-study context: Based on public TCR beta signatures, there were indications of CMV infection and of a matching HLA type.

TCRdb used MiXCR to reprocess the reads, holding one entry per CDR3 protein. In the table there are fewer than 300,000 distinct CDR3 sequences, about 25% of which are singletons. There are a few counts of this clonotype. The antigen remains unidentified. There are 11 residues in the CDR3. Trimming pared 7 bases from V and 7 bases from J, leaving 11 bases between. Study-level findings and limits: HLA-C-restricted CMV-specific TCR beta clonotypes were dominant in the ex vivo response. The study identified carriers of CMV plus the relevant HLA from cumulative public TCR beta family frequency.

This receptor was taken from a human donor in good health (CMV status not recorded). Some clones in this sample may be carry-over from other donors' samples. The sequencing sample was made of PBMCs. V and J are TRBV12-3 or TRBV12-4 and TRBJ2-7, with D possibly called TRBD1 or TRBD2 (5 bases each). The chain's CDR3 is CASIGENEQYF. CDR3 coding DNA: TGTGCCAGCATAGGGGAGAATGAGCAGTACTTC.